The rows below give T cell receptor beta chains drawn from one sample of a study of shared clonotypes between healthy human individuals. The table came from immunoSEQ multiplex PCR; TCRdb's copy has only in-frame clones and leaves some out. This table has about 2.4 million clones, roughly 93% appearing once. The source material was naive CD4+ T cells from PBMCs. The receptors derive from a man aged 18 to 30 in good health. Some clones in this sample may be carry-over from other donors' samples. Each CDR3 is given without its conserved first and last residue.

TRBV11-2 | ASSLDRDNTDTQY
TRBV10-3 | AISEGLYEQY
TRBV28 | ASKRTLLANTDTQY
TRBV13 | ASSFKIGTETSKLF
TRBV27 | ASSLWGIYNEQF
TRBV29-1 | SVGPGPLGEQY
TRBV7-9 | ASSLPGLAGSTDTQY
TRBV18 | ASSPRENQPQH
TRBV29-1 | SVNAGYGANVLT
TRBV5-4 | ASTRRGLVQETQY
TRBV5-1 | ATAGGGRNEQF
TRBV9 | ASSAKPLAGGPDNEQF
TRBV28 | ASSATSGRSTGELF
TRBV4-2 | ASSQDRSLAGGDEQY
TRBV11-2 | ASRTGGLGGTEAF
TRBV19 | ASTPRRGGYDEQY
TRBV2 | ASRNGAANTEAF
TRBV5-1 | ASSPLDPRTEAF
TRBV7-7 | ASSSVSGSGETQY
TRBV5-1 | ASSPSGRAYGETQY
TRBV9 | ASSPPSGRTAAETQY
TRBV29-1 | SGQDSGPEAF
TRBV7-4 | ASRPRQINEKLF
TRBV7-8 | ASSSTLGSRGDTQY
TRBV29-1 | SAGLAGTTDTQY
TRBV5-4 | ASSGSPTSSDEQF
TRBV10-3 | AISPGLAVTDTQY
TRBV20-1 | RPFGNEQF
TRBV2 | ASGRATRTDTQY
TRBV6-4 | ASSPEGGTEAF
TRBV6-6 | ASRGEQF
TRBV27 | ASSLLAGRNEQY
TRBV7-9 | ASSGDLGQSSGNTIY
TRBV18 | ASSPGPDQPQH
TRBV4-3 | ASSQEFRYNEQF
TRBV19 | ASTSSGSYTDTQY
TRBV28 | ASSTPQGQRNTEAF
TRBV19 | ASSILGYGSGANVLT
TRBV5-6 | ASSTGPHYEQY
TRBV6-4 | ATGEIGSGELF